Included here is one T cell receptor beta chain sequence, with context. Its antigen has not been determined. Base qualities were left out, and no much larger clone turns up one base away. This entry belongs to a study of cytomegalovirus exposure and HLA in healthy donors (dated by TCRdb to about 2017). Background on the whole study: According to a later analysis, the roughly 120 validation repertoires were produced on the same platform as the roughly 720 repertoires of the first cohort. The study aimed to test whether cataloging public T cell receptors could reveal signatures of past pathogen exposure. In addition to the first cohort of 650 to 750 subjects, a separate validation cohort of around 110 different subjects was used. High-throughput TCR immunosequencing, statistical association of individual TCRs with disease status, and machine learning were combined to predict cytomegalovirus infection status.

CDR1 is given as MDHEN and CDR2 as SYDVKM, both from the germline V gene. The junction carries 22 bases between V and J, which are trimmed by 11 bases and 3 bases respectively. The CDR3 numbers 16 residues from cysteine through phenylalanine. Only the CDR3 region is kept as DNA, spanning 48 bases read in frame from base 1. Overall study outcomes, separate from this receptor: A total of fewer than 200 TCR beta chains were listed by the study as associated with cytomegalovirus. The authors suggested that the approach could potentially be generalized to other disease states and immunological phenotypes. Cytomegalovirus status was reported to be diagnosed by the classifier with high specificity and sensitivity in both the original and validation cohorts. The validation cohort had no HLA typing available for a later analysis, so co-occurrence within that cohort was assessed over all 120 or so repertoires. While some public TCRs were present in many individuals, most TCR sequences turned up only very rarely across donors. Of the cluster scores, around 95% were above 0 in a later analysis, which found that TCRs clustered in the first cohort also tended to co-occur in the 120 validation repertoires. Three of the identified cytomegalovirus-associated TCR beta chains were confirmed in vitro to be specific for cytomegalovirus antigens.

Separate from the roughly 630-subject first cohort, the validation cohort of roughly 110 subjects was the group to which the donors belonged. Libraries came from the immunoSEQ multiplex PCR assay. Per the source publication's procedure: A statistical classification framework was built to diagnose cytomegalovirus status from the catalog of TCR beta chain sequences. Here the immuneACCESS table is served through TCRdb, limited to in-frame sequences with V and J called. Missing clones are a known gap in these copies; in checked studies unresolved V genes cover under half, and the rest lacks a known reason. The V and J calls and clone size were taken over from that table, and D and trimming were inferred from the DNA. Within this sample are under 95,000 clones, with approximately 93% of them counted one time only. The ten largest make up 2% to 2.5% of the sample.

The sequence joins TRBV28 to TRBJ2-2, with a weak D call of TRBD2 (5 bases match). The sample consisted of PBMCs. The sequence was collected from a woman in her late teens or twenties in good health and CMV-seronegative. CDR3 loop: CAASGWGSRDTGELFF. The nucleotide sequence reads as follows: TGTGCCGCCTCGGGGTGGGGAAGTCGGGACACCGGGGAGCTGTTTTTT.